Following are 28 T cell receptor beta chains from one sample sequenced in a study of OX40 agonist ivuxolimab in advanced cancers. Data came from immunoSEQ multiplex PCR; TCRdb stores just in-frame clones and leaves some out. This sample has roughly 60,000 clones, with 91% found just once. Material: CD4+ or CD8+ T cells sorted from blood, obtained in a trial of the OX40 agonist ivuxolimab. The receptor set was obtained from an adult with an advanced solid tumor such as melanoma, head and neck, liver or kidney cancer.

The chain carries TRBV28 and TRBJ1-3; D gene ambiguous. V lost 3 bases and J 1 base, leaving 4 bases between the germline ends. The CDR3 spans 13 residues. Germline CDR1 MDHEN, CDR2 SYDVKM. CDR3 sequence reads: CASSLGSGNTIYF. The CDR3 DNA reads TGTGCCAGCAGTTTGGGGTCTGGAAACACCATATATTTT.

V and J are TRBV7-2 and TRBJ1-3, with 7 bases lining up with TRBD1. Trimming took 3 bases from V and 1 from J; bases not matched to a gene: 6. This CDR3 spans 16 amino acids. Germline V gene lookup returns CDR1 SGHTA and CDR2 FQGNSA. The chain's CDR3 is CASSFGAGGSGNTIYF. The CDR3 bases are TGTGCCAGCAGCTTTGGGGCAGGGGGATCTGGAAACACCATATATTTT.

The genes are TRBV5-4 and TRBJ1-1; possible D gene TRBD1, 6 bases. CDR3 length: 14 amino acids. Germline V lookup: CDR1 SGHNT, CDR2 YYREEE (reference sequence). V was cut by 4 bases and J by 2 bases, with 12 bases left in between. CDR3 in amino acids: CASSPGGPNTEAFF. As DNA, the CDR3 is TGTGCCAGCAGCCCGGGGGGCCCAAACACTGAAGCTTTCTTT. Full variable domain (outside the CDR3, taken from reference TRBV5-4 and TRBJ1-1): ETGVTQSPTHLIKTRGQQVTLRCSSQSGHNTVSWYQQALGQGPQFIFQYYREEENGRGNFPPRFSGLQFPNYSSELNVNALELDDSALYLCASSPGGPNTEAFFGQGTRLTVV.

The V and J genes are TRBV19 and TRBJ2-7, with D hard to call. CDR1 and CDR2 (germline): LNHDA, SQIVND (reference sequence). The CDR3 totals 15 residues. V was shortened by 3 bases and J by 0 bases, with 12 bases between the two germline ends. Here the CDR3 reads CASSIFVDASYEQYF. The CDR3 DNA reads as TGTGCCAGTAGTATTTTCGTCGACGCCTCCTACGAGCAGTACTTC.

This chain's CDR3 is CASSLSPSRGEEETQYF. Written as DNA, the CDR3 is TGTGCCAGCAGTTTGAGTCCTTCCAGAGGGGAGGAAGAGACCCAGTACTTC. The chain uses TRBV28 and TRBJ2-5, with D possibly TRBD2 on 6 matching bases. The V gene's germline CDR1 is MDHEN and CDR2 SYDVKM. V was trimmed by 3 bases and J by 3 bases, leaving 20 bases between them. This CDR3 is 17 amino acids long.

This clone is a singleton in its sample. This chain links TRBV11-3 with TRBJ1-1, with a tentative D call TRBD1 (5 bases). This CDR3 is built from 13 residues. CDR1 is SGHNT, CDR2 YENEEA, per germline. The V end lost 3 bases, the J end lost 3 bases, and 8 bases lay between the germline ends. This CDR3 is CASSFDRYTEAFF. CDR3 DNA sequence: TGTGCCAGCAGCTTCGACAGATACACTGAAGCTTTCTTT.

The chain combines TRBV28 with TRBJ1-2; D possibly corresponds to TRBD1 (6 bases). Germline assignment: CDR1 MDHEN and CDR2 SYDVKM. The CDR3 totals 16 residues. V was pared by 5 bases and J by 8 bases, with 24 bases between. DNA for the CDR3: TGTGCCAGCAGTCTGGGACGGAGGGGGACCGGCTACGGCTACACCTTC. Translation gives CASSLGRRGTGYGYTF.

This chain joins TRBV11-2 and TRBJ2-3; 7 bases match TRBD2. Trimming took 6 bases from V and 4 from J; bases not matched to a gene: 10. Germline V gene lookup returns CDR1 SGHAT and CDR2 FQNNGV. The length of the CDR3 is 15 residues. The CDR3 loop is CASSFGAGEADTQYF. CDR3 DNA sequence: TGTGCCAGCAGTTTTGGGGCGGGGGAGGCAGATACGCAGTATTTT.

The rearrangement links TRBV28 to TRBJ2-1; no reliable D call. Trimming left V 6 bases short and J 6 bases short, with 9 bases between. The CDR3 is 12 amino acids. Germline V gives CDR1 MDHEN, CDR2 SYDVKM. The CDR3 loop is CASRGSPNEQFF. The CDR3 DNA follows: TGTGCCAGCAGAGGCTCGCCCAATGAGCAGTTCTTC.

The rearrangement joins TRBV6-5 to TRBJ1-5; no definite D call. The CDR3 runs 15 residues. CDR1 MNHEY and CDR2 SVGAGI come from the germline V gene. Trimming pared 6 bases from V and 1 base from J, leaving 13 bases between. The CDR3 protein is CASSLQLGSNQPQHF. For the CDR3, the DNA is TGTGCCAGCAGCCTCCAGCTGGGAAGCAATCAGCCCCAGCATTTT.

The chain links TRBV23-1 to TRBJ1-5, with TRBD1 matching over 8 bases. TRBV23-1 is an ORF for which the function is uncertain. The CDR3 covers 15 residues. Unmatched junction bases numbered 8, after V lost 4 bases and J lost 6 bases. CDR3 in amino acids: CASSPSDRGCQPQHF. Written as DNA, the CDR3 is TGCGCCAGCAGTCCCAGTGACAGGGGTTGTCAGCCCCAGCATTTT.

This clone has only one observation. The chain employs TRBV6-6 and TRBJ1-6, with 8 bases aligning to TRBD1. CDR3 size: 16 residues. V was pared by 0 bases and J by 10 bases, with 8 bases of the junction left unmatched. Per germline, CDR1 MNHNY and CDR2 SVGAGI (reference sequence). CDR3 DNA sequence: TGTGCCAGCAGTTACTCTACGGGACAGGTTGGATCACCCCTCCACTTT. Protein: CASSYSTGQVGSPLHF.

In this sample, this clone turned up a few times. The chain carries TRBV30 and TRBJ1-2; unclear D gene. Deletions cut 0 bases from V and 4 bases from J, with 12 bases between. The length of the CDR3 is 14 residues. In germline, CDR1 is GTSNPN, CDR2 SVGIG (reference sequence). CDR3 nucleotides: TGTGCCTGGAGTGTCCCGGGCCGAATCTATGGCTACACCTTC. Translated: CAWSVPGRIYGYTF.

CDR3 region: CASSQDPAEPYNEQFF. The CDR3 nucleotides are TGCGCCAGCAGCCAAGACCCAGCGGAGCCCTACAATGAGCAGTTCTTC. The chain employs TRBV4-1 and TRBJ2-1, with D possibly being TRBD2 (5 bases). CDR3 size: 16 residues. The germline V gene has CDR1 MGHRA and CDR2 YSYEKL. Between the trimmed V and J ends, which lost 0 bases and 2 bases, there was a span of 11 bases.

This chain joins TRBV9 and TRBJ1-2, with a possible D match to TRBD1 (5 bases). The CDR3 consists of 15 residues. V lost 0 bases to trimming and J lost 0 bases, with 9 bases between them. Germline CDR1 SGDLS, CDR2 YYNGEE. CDR3 DNA: TGTGCCAGCAGCGTAGGAGGGGAGGCTAACTATGGCTACACCTTC. Translated: CASSVGGEANYGYTF.

V usage is TRBV21-1 and J usage is TRBJ2-2; the tabulated D call, TRBD1, remains unverified against the DNA. TRBV21-1 corresponds to a pseudogene. CDR3 length: 14 amino acids. The CDR3 DNA follows: TGTGCCAGCAAGGCCGACAGTTTCCACGGGGAGCTGTTTTTT. Translating it yields CASKADSFHGELFF.

The chain carries TRBV7-9 and TRBJ1-2, with 9 bases aligning to TRBD1. Per germline, CDR1 SEHNR and CDR2 FQNEAQ (reference sequence). This CDR3 region has 15 residues. Losses at the gene ends were 3 bases for V and 5 bases for J; bases not matched to a gene: 7. CDR3 amino acids: CASSFLGQGVYGYTF. CDR3 nucleotide sequence: TGTGCCAGCAGCTTCCTGGGACAGGGTGTATATGGCTACACCTTC.

V is TRBV19 and J is TRBJ2-7; 11 bases are a match to TRBD2. The V gene end was trimmed by 1 base and the J gene end by 2 bases; junction bases not matched to a gene: 1. The CDR3 contains 15 residues. The germline V gene has CDR1 LNHDA and CDR2 SQIVND (reference sequence). The CDR3 sequence is CASSIVLAGAYEQYF. In nucleotides, the CDR3 is TGTGCCAGTAGTATAGTACTAGCGGGAGCCTACGAGCAGTACTTC.

This clone showed up just once. The rearrangement joins TRBV18 to TRBJ1-1, with D possibly TRBD1 on 6 matching bases. CDR3 size: 14 residues. Trimming pared 3 bases from V and 1 base from J, leaving 9 bases between. The germline V gene encodes CDR1 KGHSH and CDR2 LQKENI. The DNA for the CDR3 is TGTGCCAGCTCACCCTTGACAGGGAACACTGAAGCTTTCTTT. Protein product: CASSPLTGNTEAFF.

The chain couples TRBV15 to TRBJ2-7; D not resolved. This CDR3 is 14 amino acids long. Germline assignment: CDR1 LNHNV and CDR2 YYDKDF (reference sequence). V lost 0 bases, J lost 4 bases, and 10 bases lay in between. The CDR3 here is CATSRDHGEYEQYF. The DNA for the CDR3 is TGTGCCACCAGCAGAGATCATGGAGAATACGAGCAGTACTTC.

This rearrangement joins TRBV10-2 to TRBJ2-5; 11 bases agree with TRBD2. Losses at the gene ends were 5 bases for V and 4 bases for J; bases not matched to a gene: 6. CDR1 is WSHSY and CDR2 is SAAADI in the germline V gene. The CDR3 runs 15 residues. CDR3 sequence: CASSFSGGAGETQYF. CDR3 DNA sequence: TGCGCCAGCAGTTTTAGCGGGGGGGCCGGAGAGACCCAGTACTTC.

The V call is TRBV30, the J call TRBJ1-6, with D possibly matching TRBD1 (6 bases). Germline V gene lookup returns CDR1 GTSNPN and CDR2 SVGIG (reference sequence). The CDR3 contains 14 residues. V lost 3 bases and J 2 bases, leaving 8 bases between the germline ends. CDR3 DNA: TGTGCCTGGAGATACAGGGCCTATAATTCACCCCTCCACTTT. Amino acid sequence: CAWRYRAYNSPLHF.

V usage is TRBV4-3 and J usage is TRBJ1-1; TRBD1 is a possible D gene (6 bases). This CDR3 is built from 16 residues. V lost 1 base to trimming and J lost 0 bases, with 12 bases between them. Per germline, CDR1 LGHNA and CDR2 YSLEER. CDR3 sequence: CASSQARGQMNTEAFF. CDR3 bases: TGCGCCAGCAGCCAAGCCCGCGGACAGATGAACACTGAAGCTTTCTTT.

The chain is built from TRBV7-9 and TRBJ1-6; D uncertain. The germline V gene has CDR1 SEHNR and CDR2 FQNEAQ (reference sequence). The CDR3 has 15 amino acids. The V and J ends lost 5 bases and 6 bases respectively, with 14 bases between them. CDR3 DNA sequence: TGTGCCAGCAGCCCCCAGAACCCGTTTAATTCACCCCTCCACTTT. This sequence encodes CASSPQNPFNSPLHF.

This sequence joins TRBV30 and TRBJ1-2, with D tentatively TRBD1 (5 bases). Per germline, CDR1 GTSNPN and CDR2 SVGIG (reference sequence). Trimming took 2 bases from V and 2 from J, leaving 9 bases between them. The length of the CDR3 is 13 residues. In DNA form, the CDR3 reads TGTGCCTGGAGTTGGGCAGGGAACTATGGCTACACCTTC. It is translated as CAWSWAGNYGYTF.

The chain uses TRBV6-1 and TRBJ2-3; TRBD2 matches at 12 bases. Losses at the gene ends were 4 bases for V and 0 bases for J; bases not matched to a gene: 2. The length of the CDR3 is 16 residues. CDR1 and CDR2 (germline): MNHNS, SASEGT. The CDR3 DNA sequence: TGTGCCAGCAGTGCCGGGACTAGCGGGAGCACAGATACGCAGTATTTT. Its translation: CASSAGTSGSTDTQYF.

The chain employs TRBV14 and TRBJ1-1, with D uncertain. This CDR3 region has 14 residues. Per germline, CDR1 SGHDN and CDR2 FVKESK. The V gene lost 1 base and the J gene lost 1 base, with 7 bases spanning the gap. DNA of the CDR3: TGTGCCAGCAGCCAAGCCCAGTGGAACACTGAAGCTTTCTTT. This encodes CASSQAQWNTEAFF.

The chain carries TRBV6-5 and TRBJ1-5; 7 nucleotides align to TRBD1. The CDR3 is made up of 14 amino acids. From germline, CDR1 is MNHEY and CDR2 SVGAGI. V lost 6 bases and J lost 6; bases outside the gene matches: 8. CDR3 bases: TGTGCCAGCAGCCGCGACAGGGCGGTTCAGCCCCAGCATTTT. It translates to CASSRDRAVQPQHF.